The rows below give T cell receptor beta chains drawn from one sample of a study of response to subunit inactivated influenza vaccine. Via MiXCR, TCRdb re-called the RT-PCR reads, giving one row per CDR3 protein. The sample consists of 500,000 or so distinct CDR3 sequences, 16% of them appearing once. Sequenced here: CD4+ T cells sorted from PBMCs, sampled 23 to 25 months after vaccination. All receptors derive from a man between 50 and 70 years old who received an inactivated influenza vaccine. Each CDR3 is given without its conserved first and last residue. Only part of the rows carry a size: once, few, many, or a class if the clone is expanded.

abundance	j_gene	v_gene	CDR3aa
.	TRBJ2-3	TRBV3-1	ASSEGKNTQY
once	TRBJ2-3	TRBV7-3	ASSFQMGDTQY
many	TRBJ2-5	TRBV5-6	ASSLVPRETQY
few	TRBJ2-1	TRBV5-1	ASSLGTLDEQF
few	TRBJ1-4	TRBV12-3/TRBV12-4	ASSPGQGLEKLF
.	TRBJ2-7	TRBV3-1	ASSQDRFYGKPYEQY
.	TRBJ2-2	TRBV12-3/TRBV12-4	ASSLMYTGELF
few	TRBJ1-2	TRBV18	ASSPADSFYGYT
many	TRBJ2-3	TRBV6-2/TRBV6-3	ASSYEFSGGLDTQY
.	TRBJ2-7	TRBV14	ASSPSYYEQY
.	TRBJ2-7	TRBV7-2	ASSLSQGLYEQY
.	TRBJ1-2	TRBV10-3	AITKSGAEGYT